The clone carrying this T cell receptor beta chain turned up a few times. The sample comes from a study of CD8 T cells in Susac syndrome. Random hexamers were used to reverse transcribe roughly 0.5 to 1 ug of RNA. MiXCR, run by TCRdb on the immunoSEQ multiplex PCR reads, gives a single entry per CDR3 protein. The sample yields about 250,000 distinct CDR3 sequences, around 95% seen once. This CDR3 is built from 14 residues. V dropped 0 bases and J dropped 0 bases, with 6 bases sitting between them. Germline V CDR1 and CDR2: DFQATT, SNEGSKA (reference sequence). The authors sequenced TCR beta from blood CD8+ and CD4+ T cells. The multiple sclerosis control group comprised treatment-naive patients with stable or active relapsing-remitting disease.

The receptor's source is a human donor with multiple sclerosis. V usage is TRBV20-1 and J usage is TRBJ2-4; D remains ambiguous. The sample was CD4+ T cells from PBMCs. CDR3 DNA: TGCAGTGCTAGAGATGGCGGAGCCAAAAACATTCAGTACTTC. As protein: CSARDGGAKNIQYF.